This T cell receptor beta chain derives from a study of identifying expanded T cells in peripheral blood. CDR3 length equals 13 residues. Germline loops: CDR1 MNHEY, CDR2 SVGAGI. With 0 bases removed from V and 1 base from J, the gap between germline ends came to 3 bases. Produced via immunoSEQ multiplex PCR; TCRdb's table is partial and in-frame only. The table includes 81,000 or so clones, 80% to 85% detected once. The V and J genes are TRBV6-5 and TRBJ1-2; D is unresolved. This TCR came from a person aged 18 to 70 in good health. Sequenced material: blood. CDR3 sequence reads: CASSYSINYGYTF. CDR3 nucleotide sequence: TGTGCCAGCAGTTACTCGATTAACTATGGCTACACCTTC.